These 20 T cell receptor beta chains were sequenced from one sample in a study of blood T cell repertoires in COVID-19. The method was immunoSEQ multiplex PCR; TCRdb's version includes in-frame clones alone and lacks a portion of them. The profile shows 200,000 or so clones, 88% of them singletons. The specimen sequenced was PBMCs or T cells enriched from blood (not recorded which). Source of these receptors: a woman between 40 and 55 years old with acute COVID-19.

The J gene is TRBJ2-1, the V gene TRBV9; 8 positions match TRBD2. V trimming: 2 bases; J trimming: 3 bases; junction bases outside the gene matches: 1. Germline CDR1 SGDLS, CDR2 YYNGEE. This CDR3 region has 14 residues. CDR3 sequence reads: CASSVLAGYNEQFF. CDR3 DNA sequence: TGTGCCAGCAGCGTGCTAGCGGGCTACAATGAGCAGTTCTTC. Full variable domain (missing parts from reference TRBV9 and TRBJ2-1): DSGVTQTPKHLITATGQRVTLRCSPRSGDLSVYWYQQSLDQGLQFLIQYYNGEERAKGNILERFSAQQFPDLHSELNLSSLELGDSALYFCASSVLAGYNEQFFGPGTRLTVL.

The V call is TRBV10-3, the J call TRBJ2-1; 7 nucleotides line up with TRBD1. This CDR3 is 13 amino acids long. The V segment lost 4 bases and the J segment 9 bases; nucleotides outside the gene matches: 6. The germline CDR1 and CDR2 sequences are ENHRY and SYGVKD. CDR3 sequence (DNA): TGTGCCATCAGTGCCCTTCCAGGGGGTGAGCAGTTCTTC. Its protein is CAISALPGGEQFF.

The rearrangement joins TRBV5-4 to TRBJ1-2; D unclear. The CDR3 has 13 amino acids. V was shortened by 0 bases and J by 4 bases, with 7 bases between the two germline ends. Germline assignment: CDR1 SGHNT and CDR2 YYREEE (reference sequence). The CDR3 protein is CASSLDSRYGYTF. The CDR3 DNA is TGTGCCAGCAGCTTGGACAGTCGCTATGGCTACACCTTC.

The rearrangement uses TRBV9 and TRBJ2-2, with a weak D call TRBD2 (6 bases). The CDR3 contains 15 residues. Germline CDR1 and CDR2: SGDLS and YYNGEE. The V and J ends lost 1 base and 6 bases respectively, with 13 bases between them. The CDR3 sequence: CASSVMRGTAGELFF. CDR3 DNA sequence: TGTGCCAGCAGCGTAATGCGGGGAACGGCCGGGGAGCTGTTTTTT.

J is TRBJ1-5 and V is TRBV3-1 (or the pseudogene TRBV3-2); D is undetermined. V was cut by 7 bases and J by 4 bases, with 8 bases left in between. The germline V gene has CDR1 LGHDT and CDR2 YNNKEL (reference sequence). The CDR3 contains 12 residues. The DNA for the CDR3 is TGTGCCAGCACCCTAGTGAATCAGCCCCAGCATTTT. Its translation is CASTLVNQPQHF.

This chain connects TRBV28 to TRBJ2-3, with 7 positions matching TRBD1. CDR1 MDHEN and CDR2 SYDVKM come from the germline V gene. The CDR3 is 14 amino acids. V shed 8 bases and J 2 bases; nucleotides not matched to a gene: 7. The DNA for the CDR3 is TGTGCCAGCGGGCCGGGACAGCACACAGATACGCAGTATTTT. Protein sequence: CASGPGQHTDTQYF.

The rearrangement links TRBV4-2 to TRBJ2-3; the match to TRBD2 covers 10 bases. With V trimmed by 4 bases and J by 6 bases, 4 bases remained unmatched. Per germline, CDR1 LGHNA and CDR2 YNFKEQ. This CDR3 has 14 residues. The CDR3 loop reads CASSPSGGGDTQYF. The CDR3 nucleotides are TGTGCCAGCAGCCCTAGCGGGGGAGGGGATACGCAGTATTTT.

The V and J genes are TRBV29-1 and TRBJ1-4; 7 bases match TRBD1. Trimming removed 6 bases from V and 7 bases from J; junction bases left unmatched: 8. The CDR3 sequence is 13 residues long. Germline loops: CDR1 SQVTM, CDR2 ANQGSEA. CDR3 bases: TGCAGCGTCAACAGGGGACTAGGTGAAAAACTGTTTTTT. Amino acid sequence: CSVNRGLGEKLFF. Variable domain in full (rest from reference TRBV29-1 and TRBJ1-4): SAVISQKPSRDICQRGTSLTIQCQVDSQVTMMFWYRQQPGQSLTLIATANQGSEATYESGFVIDKFPISRPNLTFSTLTVSNMSPEDSSIYLCSVNRGLGEKLFFGSGTQLSVL.

This clone was recorded a few times. The V gene is TRBV6-2 or TRBV6-3, the J gene TRBJ2-1, with D unresolved. Trimming took 2 bases from V and 4 from J, leaving 6 bases between them. The CDR3 runs 13 residues. CDR1 is MNHEY and CDR2 is SVGEGT in the germline V gene. CDR3 loop: CASSYEEYNEQFF. CDR3 nucleotides: TGTGCCAGCAGTTACGAGGAGTACAATGAGCAGTTCTTC.

DNA for the CDR3: TGTGCCAGCGTCCGGACTTCAAACACCGGGGAGCTGTTTTTT. Encoded protein: CASVRTSNTGELFF. The V call is TRBV19, the J call TRBJ2-2; the D gene is possibly TRBD2 (5 bases). This CDR3 comprises 14 residues. Germline CDR1 LNHDA, CDR2 SQIVND (reference sequence). Trimming removed 9 bases from V and 2 bases from J, with 13 bases in between.

The V call is TRBV11-3, the J call TRBJ2-1, with 8 bases aligning to TRBD1. Germline lookup yields CDR1 SGHNT and CDR2 YENEEA. Trimming removed 0 bases from V and 2 bases from J; junction bases left unmatched: 18. The CDR3 loop spans 21 amino acids. The CDR3 sequence: CASSLEGVAGGVFLTYNEQFF. The CDR3 DNA reads as TGTGCCAGCAGCTTAGAAGGGGTCGCAGGGGGCGTGTTCTTGACCTACAATGAGCAGTTCTTC.

V gene TRBV9 combines with J gene TRBJ1-3; D call uncertain. The CDR3 sequence is 14 residues long. V lost 3 bases, J lost 4 bases, and 11 bases lay in between. Germline CDR1 SGDLS, CDR2 YYNGEE. As DNA, the CDR3 is TGTGCCAGCAGCGCGCGGACGGGAGGAAACACCATATATTTT. Amino acid sequence: CASSARTGGNTIYF.

CDR3 region: CASSPGSSKNIQYF. CDR3 nucleotide sequence: TGTGCCAGCTCACCCGGGTCCTCCAAAAACATTCAGTACTTC. The chain employs TRBV5-4 and TRBJ2-4; unclear D gene. V shed 7 bases and J shed 2 bases, with 13 bases lying between them. Germline V lookup: CDR1 SGHNT, CDR2 YYREEE (reference sequence). The CDR3 loop spans 14 amino acids. Using reference TRBV5-4 and TRBJ2-4 for the parts outside the CDR3, the full variable domain is ETGVTQSPTHLIKTRGQQVTLRCSSQSGHNTVSWYQQALGQGPQFIFQYYREEENGRGNFPPRFSGLQFPNYSSELNVNALELDDSALYLCASSPGSSKNIQYFGAGTRLSVL.

The rearrangement joins TRBV5-4 to TRBJ1-5; D is uncertain. This CDR3 is 15 amino acids long. Trimming stripped 2 bases from V and 0 bases from J, with 9 bases between. Germline CDR1 SGHNT, CDR2 YYREEE (reference sequence). This CDR3 is CASSFGGDSNQPQHF. The CDR3 DNA sequence: TGTGCCAGCAGCTTTGGCGGGGATAGCAATCAGCCCCAGCATTTT.

The rearrangement links TRBV5-6 to TRBJ1-1; 7 bases align to TRBD1. This CDR3 has 14 residues. V lost 4 bases, J lost 4 bases, and 7 bases stayed unmatched. In germline, CDR1 is SGHDT, CDR2 YYEEEE. The CDR3: CASSHNRGGTEAFF. The CDR3, as DNA: TGTGCCAGCAGCCACAACAGGGGAGGCACTGAAGCTTTCTTT.

This clone was counted a few times. V is TRBV3-1 (or the pseudogene TRBV3-2) and J is TRBJ2-1; 9 positions match TRBD2. V dropped 4 bases and J dropped 6; count of bases not matched to a gene: 16. Germline V CDR1 and CDR2: LGHDT, YNNKEL (reference sequence). The CDR3 totals 18 residues. For the CDR3, the DNA is TGTGCCAGCAGCCGAACCCAACTAGCGGGCTGGGTTGCCAATGAGCAGTTCTTC. It is translated as CASSRTQLAGWVANEQFF.

The genes are TRBV11-2 and TRBJ1-6; 8 bases are a match to TRBD1. Germline V lookup: CDR1 SGHAT, CDR2 FQNNGV. Losses at the gene ends were 0 bases for V and 5 bases for J; bases not matched to a gene: 0. The length of the CDR3 is 15 residues. The CDR3 here is CASSLEDRDNSPLHF. In DNA, the CDR3 is TGTGCCAGCAGCTTAGAGGACAGGGATAATTCACCCCTCCACTTT.

This clone was recorded once. The chain combines TRBV7-8 with TRBJ1-5; 8 bases map to TRBD1. Trimming removed 3 bases from V and 5 bases from J; junction bases left unmatched: 6. The CDR3 length is 15 residues. Germline V gene lookup returns CDR1 SGHVS and CDR2 FQNEAQ. DNA of the CDR3: TGTGCCAGCAGCTTTGGGGCAGGGGGCTATCAGCCCCAGCATTTT. Translated, it gives CASSFGAGGYQPQHF.

The J gene is TRBJ1-3, the V gene TRBV4-3, with D perhaps TRBD1 (5 bases). The germline V gene encodes CDR1 LGHNA and CDR2 YSLEER. Trimming cost V 0 bases and J 4 bases, with 13 bases left between them. The CDR3 length is 16 residues. The CDR3 DNA is TGCGCCAGCAGCCAAGAAGGAGGGGTGCAGGGAAACACCATATATTTT. It codes for CASSQEGGVQGNTIYF.

As DNA, the CDR3 is TGTGCCTGGAGTCAAGAGATCACCGGGGAGCTGTTTTTT. Amino acids: CAWSQEITGELFF. The chain joins TRBV30 to TRBJ2-2, with no clear D. This CDR3 region has 13 residues. Between the trimmed V and J ends, which lost 2 bases and 4 bases, there was a span of 8 bases. Germline V gene lookup returns CDR1 GTSNPN and CDR2 SVGIG (reference sequence).